A selection of T cell receptor beta chains follows, all from one sample in a study of CD8 T cells in ankylosing spondylitis. TCRdb passed the 5' RACE reads through MiXCR, listing each CDR3 protein once. Counted here are 450,000 to 550,000 distinct CDR3 sequences, roughly 5% occurring once; the ten biggest clones make up under 4.5%. Sample: blood, either unsorted or a sorted T cell fraction (not recorded which). The receptors stem from a male donor with ankylosing spondylitis. Both conserved end residues are part of each CDR3. The size field is filled for only some rows; it gives once, few, many or a size class.

clone_size,v_call,cdr3_aa
many,TRBV6-6,CASSIELQTAQHF
few,TRBV20-1,CSALLGGASNQPQHF
many,TRBV2,CASSDREAFF
.,TRBV6-5,CASSYRGEGAGNTIYF
many,TRBV20-1,CSARAPRSSYEQYF
many,TRBV12-3/TRBV12-4,CASTVGGGPHEQYF
many,TRBV28,CASSPAPNDQPQHF
many,TRBV11-2,CASSSRGMGLARTDTQYF
.,TRBV28,CASSLEIKNIQYF
many,TRBV29-1,CSVEAGFTPGNEQFF
many,TRBV7-2,CASRPGGANPHTQYF
many,TRBV5-1,CASSTGTSLEQYF
few,TRBV4-3,CASSPQPGQGIQYF
many,TRBV29-1,CSVVSQGRKAFF
.,TRBV7-2,CASSLGTGSGYEQYF
many,TRBV28,CASSLPTGGHAYEQYF
many,TRBV5-1,CASSLFGQSSYNEQFF
few,TRBV5-5,CASSWPMNTEAFF
many,TRBV6-2/TRBV6-3,CASSSPDRTNEKLFF
.,TRBV6-5,CASRSGGNTIYF
many,TRBV5-1,CASSRYAGGTQEPDTQYF
few,TRBV20-1,CSARGQANNEQFF